The 19 T cell receptor beta chains given below trace back to one sample, sequenced in a study of shared clonotypes between healthy human individuals. Method: immunoSEQ multiplex PCR; TCRdb's copy keeps in-frame clones and lacks some. The repertoire consists of about 2,100,000 clones, with 85% to 95% occurring once and the leading ten covering about 1.5%. As defined, naive CD8 cells were CD45RO-negative and positively selected for CCR7, with terminally differentiated effector memory CD45RA+ cells excluded. Sequencing was performed on naive CD8+ T cells from PBMCs. The receptors come from a young man in good health. Some clones in this sample may be carry-over from other donors' samples.

V and J are TRBV19 and TRBJ1-2; D is unresolved. The CDR3 runs 12 residues. Germline V lookup: CDR1 LNHDA, CDR2 SQIVND (reference sequence). V lost 4 bases and J lost 8, with 11 bases in between. In DNA, the CDR3 is TGTGCCAGTAGTACCGGGCCGGGCGGCTACACCTTC. Its translation: CASSTGPGGYTF.

This clone was seen once. The genes are TRBV28 and TRBJ2-7; D unclear. This CDR3 region has 14 residues. In germline, CDR1 is MDHEN, CDR2 SYDVKM. Trimming removed 6 bases from V and 3 bases from J, with 15 bases in between. CDR3 DNA sequence: TGTGCCAGCAGCAACCTAGTAGGGCGCTACGAGCAGTACTTC. Residues: CASSNLVGRYEQYF.

This clone was counted a single time. In DNA form, the CDR3 reads TGTGCCAGCAGCGCGGCGTCGGGGGGACCCTCCTACGAGCAGTACTTC. It codes for CASSAASGGPSYEQYF. V and J are TRBV9 and TRBJ2-7; TRBD2 aligns across 7 bases. This CDR3 contains 16 residues. Germline-derived CDR1 and CDR2 are SGDLS and YYNGEE. V lost 3 bases to trimming and J lost 0 bases; unmatched junction nucleotides: 9.

This clone is a singleton in its sample. The rearrangement uses TRBV7-9 and TRBJ2-2; D unclear. Trimming shortened V by 4 bases and J by 6 bases, and 9 bases separated the two germline ends. Germline V gene data show CDR1 as SEHNR and CDR2 as FQNEAQ (reference sequence). The CDR3 is 13 amino acids. The CDR3 protein is CASSSMVSGELFF. CDR3 nucleotide sequence: TGTGCCAGCAGCTCAATGGTTTCCGGGGAGCTGTTTTTT.

This chain links TRBV4-1 with TRBJ1-1, with 7 bases that match TRBD1. CDR1 is MGHRA and CDR2 is YSYEKL in the germline V gene. J lost 1 base, V lost 5 bases, and 4 bases had no gene match. The CDR3 covers 14 residues. The chain's CDR3 is CASSTTGRNTEAFF. CDR3 in DNA: TGCGCCAGCAGCACGACAGGGCGGAACACTGAAGCTTTCTTT.

This sequence joins TRBV30 and TRBJ1-6; D is unclear. Looked up from germline, CDR1 is GTSNPN and CDR2 is SVGIG (reference sequence). The CDR3 is made up of 14 amino acids. Trimming took 8 bases from V and 4 from J, leaving 15 bases between them. The CDR3 region is CAGGRPRYNSPLHF. In nucleotides, the CDR3 is TGTGCCGGCGGGCGACCACGATATAATTCACCCCTCCACTTT.

The J gene is TRBJ2-7, the V gene TRBV27; TRBD2 aligns across 9 bases. V was pared by 6 bases and J by 3 bases, with 9 bases of the junction left unmatched. The germline gives CDR1 MNHEY, CDR2 SMNVEV (reference sequence). The CDR3 totals 15 residues. Here the CDR3 reads CASRRQGLAHYEQYF. The CDR3 region has the DNA TGTGCCAGCAGACGTCAGGGACTAGCACACTACGAGCAGTACTTC.

In its sample, this clone was seen a few times. The rearrangement links TRBV7-2 to TRBJ1-2; no clear D. Germline assignment: CDR1 SGHTA and CDR2 FQGNSA. The CDR3 runs 15 residues. The V and J ends lost 1 base and 3 bases respectively, with 12 bases between them. CDR3 residues: CASSLEHSLYYGYTF. For the CDR3, the DNA is TGTGCCAGCAGCTTAGAACATTCGCTTTACTATGGCTACACCTTC. The variable domain in full, completed from reference TRBV7-2 and TRBJ1-2, reads GAGVSQSPSNKVTEKGKDVELRCDPISGHTALYWYRQSLGQGLEFLIYFQGNSAPDKSGLPSDRFSAERTGGSVSTLTIQRTQQEDSAVYLCASSLEHSLYYGYTFGSGTRLTVV.

The chain carries TRBV9 and TRBJ2-7, with 7 nucleotides matching TRBD2. CDR1 is SGDLS and CDR2 is YYNGEE in the germline V gene. The length of the CDR3 is 15 residues. The V gene end was trimmed by 3 bases and the J gene end by 5 bases; junction bases not matched to a gene: 11. The CDR3 sequence is CASSAAGVGEDEQYF. CDR3 bases: TGTGCCAGCAGCGCCGCGGGAGTAGGGGAGGACGAGCAGTACTTC. The variable domain in full, with the rest retrieved from reference TRBV9 and TRBJ2-7, is DSGVTQTPKHLITATGQRVTLRCSPRSGDLSVYWYQQSLDQGLQFLIQYYNGEERAKGNILERFSAQQFPDLHSELNLSSLELGDSALYFCASSAAGVGEDEQYFGPGTRLTVT.

This clone was recorded at least ten times. The gene calls are TRBV6-4 and TRBJ2-1; 7 bases line up with TRBD2. This CDR3 is 16 amino acids long. CDR1 is MRHNA and CDR2 is SNTAGT in the germline V gene. The ends lost 0 bases at V and 1 base at J; junction bases unmatched: 3. CDR3 sequence (DNA): TGTGCCAGCAGTGACTCCACTAGCGTATCCTACAATGAGCAGTTCTTC. Protein product: CASSDSTSVSYNEQFF.

The chain combines TRBV2 with TRBJ2-1, with a weak D call TRBD2 (5 bases). The CDR3 spans 17 residues. Deletions cut 3 bases from V and 5 bases from J, with 20 bases between. Germline CDR1 reads SNHLY; CDR2 reads FYNNEI. This CDR3 reads CASSEATGPPTNNEQFF. The CDR3 coding sequence is TGTGCCAGCAGTGAGGCGACCGGGCCTCCGACTAACAATGAGCAGTTCTTC.

The V gene is TRBV7-9, the J gene TRBJ2-7, with 8 bases aligning to TRBD1. Per germline, CDR1 SEHNR and CDR2 FQNEAQ (reference sequence). V trimming: 1 base; J trimming: 3 bases; junction bases outside the gene matches: 8. The CDR3 covers 16 residues. The CDR3 here is CASSLGKGDRIYEQYF. The CDR3 nucleotides are TGTGCCAGCAGCTTAGGTAAAGGGGACAGGATCTACGAGCAGTACTTC. Full variable domain (outside the CDR3, taken from reference TRBV7-9 and TRBJ2-7): DTGVSQNPRHKITKRGQNVTFRCDPISEHNRLYWYRQTLGQGPEFLTYFQNEAQLEKSRLLSDRFSAERPKGSFSTLEIQRTEQGDSAMYLCASSLGKGDRIYEQYFGPGTRLTVT.

This clone came up once. The CDR3 DNA reads TGCAGCGTTGAACCCCAGGACCGATTATTCTATGGCTACACCTTC. Amino acid sequence: CSVEPQDRLFYGYTF. The chain combines TRBV29-1 with TRBJ1-2; D gene ambiguous. The V gene lost 2 bases and the J gene lost 4 bases, with 17 bases spanning the gap. The germline gives CDR1 SQVTM, CDR2 ANQGSEA. The CDR3 runs to 15 residues.

V gene TRBV6-5 combines with J gene TRBJ2-3, with D perhaps TRBD2 (6 bases). This CDR3 is built from 14 residues. Germline values: CDR1 MNHEY, CDR2 SVGAGI. V lost 4 bases and J lost 0, with 8 bases in between. The CDR3, as DNA: TGTGCCAGCAGTTGGGGGGAAAGCACAGATACGCAGTATTTT. This codes for CASSWGESTDTQYF.

This clone was seen more than once but under ten times. Since a much larger clone is just one base distant, this may be a read error. Other nucleotide sequences from this sample produce the same CDR3. The rearrangement joins TRBV9 to TRBJ1-1, with unresolved D. The CDR3 sequence is 13 residues long. V was clipped by 0 bases and J by 1 base, with 4 bases between them. Germline assignment: CDR1 SGDLS and CDR2 YYNGEE. The CDR3 reads CASSVGENTEAFF. The CDR3 nucleotides are TGTGCCAGCAGCGTAGGAGAGAACACTGAAGCTTTCTTT.

The chain links TRBV6-1 to TRBJ2-1; 7 nucleotides match TRBD2. The CDR3 is made up of 16 amino acids. The V gene's germline CDR1 is MNHNS and CDR2 SASEGT. Germline trimming cut 4 bases from V and 8 bases from J; bases unmatched to any gene: 14. The CDR3 region has the DNA TGTGCCAGCAGTGCCCCAAGCGGGACCGTTCCTGATGAGCAGTTCTTC. It yields the protein CASSAPSGTVPDEQFF.

The chain recombines TRBV5-1 with TRBJ2-5; tentatively, D is TRBD1 (5 bases). Germline CDR1 SGHRS, CDR2 YFSETQ. V was clipped by 4 bases and J by 5 bases, with 15 bases between them. CDR3 length: 14 residues. The chain's CDR3 is CASSPDTLWETQYF. In DNA form, the CDR3 reads TGCGCCAGCAGCCCGGACACGCTATGGGAGACCCAGTACTTC.

The V call is TRBV9, the J call TRBJ1-2; unclear D gene. The CDR3 is made up of 15 amino acids. Trimming took 4 bases from V and 0 from J, leaving 13 bases between them. Per germline, CDR1 SGDLS and CDR2 YYNGEE. DNA of the CDR3: TGTGCCAGCAGCCCATGGACCGGGTCTAACTATGGCTACACCTTC. Translation gives CASSPWTGSNYGYTF.

This sequence joins TRBV5-4 and TRBJ1-1; a possible D gene is TRBD1 (5 bases). The CDR3 is 12 residues long. Trimming took off 3 bases at V and 6 bases at J, with 9 bases between the two ends. Germline CDR1 reads SGHNT; CDR2 reads YYREEE (reference sequence). The CDR3 loop is CASSSPGAEAFF. The CDR3 DNA reads TGTGCCAGCAGCTCTCCGGGGGCTGAAGCTTTCTTT.